These 31 T cell receptor beta chains were all obtained from the same sample, sequenced in a study of cytomegalovirus exposure and HLA in healthy donors (dated by TCRdb to between 2016 and 2019). The library came from the immunoSEQ multiplex PCR assay. For the multiplex PCR, a mixture combining 60 forward primers for TCR Vbeta segments and 13 reverse primers for TCR Jbeta segments was used. TCRdb's version of the immuneACCESS table is confined to in-frame rearrangements and falls short of the full clone set. An unresolved V gene accounts for under half of the shortfall where checked; the remainder is of unknown origin. The sample contains 150,000 to 200,000 clones, around 86% of them found a single time. Of the sample, under 2% falls within the top ten clones. The sequencing sample was made of PBMCs. These receptor sequences come from a woman younger than 30 in good health and CMV-seronegative.

The rearrangement uses TRBV30 and TRBJ1-1; no definite D call. The CDR3 runs to 13 residues. CDR1 and CDR2 (germline): GTSNPN, SVGIG (reference sequence). With 4 bases removed from V and 0 bases from J, the gap between germline ends came to 9 bases. The CDR3 DNA is TGTGCCTGGAAGGAGCTCATGAACACTGAAGCTTTCTTT. It yields the protein CAWKELMNTEAFF. The entire variable domain, with the rest obtained from reference TRBV30 and TRBJ1-1, is as follows: SQTIHQWPATLVQPVGSPLSLECTVEGTSNPNLYWYRQAAGRGLQLLFYSVGIGQISSEVPQNLSASRPQDRQFILSSKKLLLSDSGFYLCAWKELMNTEAFFGQGTRLTVV.

The V and J genes are TRBV7-2 and TRBJ1-5, with a weak D call TRBD1 (5 bases). Germline V gene lookup returns CDR1 SGHTA and CDR2 FQGNSA. V dropped 1 base and J dropped 10 bases, with 11 bases sitting between them. This CDR3 spans 13 amino acids. CDR3 in amino acids: CASSLDRLGPQHF. The CDR3 nucleotides are TGTGCCAGCAGCTTAGACAGGCTTGGACCCCAGCATTTT.

The rearrangement uses TRBV5-4 and TRBJ1-1; D gene unclear. The CDR3 totals 15 residues. Germline V gene lookup returns CDR1 SGHNT and CDR2 YYREEE (reference sequence). V shed 0 bases and J shed 0 bases, with 9 bases lying between them. The CDR3 is CASSLAGRVNTEAFF. The CDR3 nucleotides are TGTGCCAGCAGCTTGGCTGGTCGGGTGAACACTGAAGCTTTCTTT.

The chain joins TRBV7-9 to TRBJ2-7; 9 bases match TRBD2. The CDR3 runs 15 residues. V was pared by 5 bases and J by 3 bases, with 8 bases of the junction left unmatched. The V gene's germline CDR1 is SEHNR and CDR2 FQNEAQ (reference sequence). CDR3 protein: CASSGGTSFYYEQYF. The CDR3 nucleotides read TGTGCCAGCAGCGGCGGGACTAGCTTTTACTACGAGCAGTACTTC. The complete variable domain, with remaining parts taken from reference TRBV7-9 and TRBJ2-7, reads DTGVSQNPRHKITKRGQNVTFRCDPISEHNRLYWYRQTLGQGPEFLTYFQNEAQLEKSRLLSDRFSAERPKGSFSTLEIQRTEQGDSAMYLCASSGGTSFYYEQYFGPGTRLTVT.

This rearrangement joins TRBV30 to TRBJ2-7; 8 nucleotides align to TRBD2. This CDR3 spans 15 amino acids. V lost 0 bases and J lost 2; bases outside the gene matches: 6. CDR1 is GTSNPN and CDR2 is SVGIG in the germline V gene (reference sequence). The CDR3 sequence is CAWSVHPTSAYEQYF. As DNA, the CDR3 is TGTGCCTGGAGTGTACACCCGACTAGCGCCTACGAGCAGTACTTC.

The gene calls are TRBV2 and TRBJ1-5; perhaps TRBD1 as D (5 bases). Trimming removed 0 bases at V and 7 bases at J, with 16 bases between. The CDR3 is made up of 16 amino acids. Per the germline V gene, CDR1 is SNHLY and CDR2 is FYNNEI. CDR3 bases: TGTGCCAGCAGTGAAGCGCTTATAGGGGAGGGACAGCCCCAGCATTTT. It codes for CASSEALIGEGQPQHF. The variable domain in full, completed from reference TRBV2 and TRBJ1-5, reads EPEVTQTPSHQVTQMGQEVILRCVPISNHLYFYWYRQILGQKVEFLVSFYNNEISEKSEIFDDQFSVERPDGSNFTLKIRSTKLEDSAMYFCASSEALIGEGQPQHFGDGTRLSIL.

This chain's CDR3 is CASMRVTGVQPQHF. The DNA for the CDR3 is TGTGCCAGCATGAGGGTGACAGGGGTACAGCCCCAGCATTTT. The rearrangement joins TRBV6-1 to TRBJ1-5; TRBD1 aligns across 8 bases. Germline CDR1 reads MNHNS; CDR2 reads SASEGT. The CDR3 has 14 amino acids. The J segment lost 7 bases and the V segment lost 7 bases, leaving 9 bases of the junction unmatched.

On this clone itself: Compared with germline, one end of the junction differs, possibly owing to a read error. The CDR3 reads CSSSRTNNEQFF. The CDR3 DNA sequence: TGTTCCAGCAGCCGGACTAACAATGAGCAGTTCTTC. The chain is built from TRBV7-9 and TRBJ2-1; D may be TRBD2 (6 bases). CDR3 length equals 12 residues. CDR1 is SEHNR, CDR2 FQNEAQ, per germline (reference sequence).

The chain recombines TRBV4-1 with TRBJ2-1; 8 bases align to TRBD2. The CDR3 has 19 residues. The V gene end was trimmed by 1 base and the J gene end by 9 bases; junction bases not matched to a gene: 20. Germline V gives CDR1 MGHRA, CDR2 YSYEKL. CDR3 sequence reads: CASSQGGLVKSAAVGEQFF. CDR3 coding DNA: TGCGCCAGCAGCCAAGGGGGACTAGTTAAATCGGCGGCGGTGGGTGAGCAGTTCTTC.

This clone was seen more than once but under ten times. The chain employs TRBV10-3 and TRBJ1-4; D is uncertain. The germline V and J ends were trimmed by 6 bases and 8 bases, with 16 bases remaining between them. Germline V gene data show CDR1 as ENHRY and CDR2 as SYGVKD. The CDR3 is made up of 14 amino acids. CDR3 in DNA: TGTGCCATCAGCCCTACAGAATTCCCCGAAAAACTGTTTTTT. Its translation is CAISPTEFPEKLFF.

This clone was detected only once. J is TRBJ2-7 and V is TRBV13; TRBD2 matches 8 bases. The CDR3 sequence is 16 residues long. The J segment lost 1 base and the V segment lost 6 bases, leaving 11 bases of the junction unmatched. Germline lookup yields CDR1 PRHDT and CDR2 FYEKMQ (reference sequence). The CDR3 reads CASSPGGVWGSYEQYF. The CDR3 DNA follows: TGTGCCAGCAGTCCCGGGGGGGTATGGGGATCCTACGAGCAGTACTTC.

The J gene is TRBJ1-6, the V gene TRBV2; 7 bases fit TRBD1. CDR1 SNHLY and CDR2 FYNNEI come from the germline V gene. There are 14 residues in the CDR3. J was trimmed by 8 bases and V by 4 bases; bases with no gene match: 5. The CDR3 DNA follows: TGTGCCAGCAGTGTAGGGACAGTATATTCACCCCTCCACTTT. Translation gives CASSVGTVYSPLHF.

V gene TRBV29-1 combines with J gene TRBJ2-3, with 10 bases identical to TRBD2. The CDR3 has 18 amino acids. Germline loops: CDR1 SQVTM, CDR2 ANQGSEA. Trimming took 3 bases from V and 1 from J; bases not matched to a gene: 13. The CDR3, as DNA: TGCAGCGTTGAGCGGGATAGCGGGGGGCCCGGGGGCACAGATACGCAGTATTTT. Residues: CSVERDSGGPGGTDTQYF.

The table lists this clone with a count of one. The V call is TRBV30, the J call TRBJ1-1; 12 nucleotides line up with TRBD1. Germline-derived CDR1 and CDR2 are GTSNPN and SVGIG (reference sequence). J gave up 10 bases and V 7 bases, and 7 bases lay outside the gene matches. This CDR3 has 12 amino acids. The CDR3 loop reads CASSRDRGRAFF. The CDR3 coding sequence is TGTGCCTCGTCCCGGGACAGGGGGCGAGCTTTCTTT.

With respect to this clone: At one of its ends the junction is not consistent with the germline gene, which may arise from a read error. The chain couples TRBV6-5 to TRBJ2-2, with 7 bases fitting TRBD2. The CDR3 is made up of 15 amino acids. Germline CDR1 and CDR2: MNHEY and SVGAGI. In DNA, the CDR3 is TGTGCCAGCAGTTACAGCGGGGAGCTCACCGGGGAGCTGGTTTTT. Translated: CASSYSGELTGELVF.

The gene calls are TRBV4-1 and TRBJ2-7, with D possibly matching TRBD1 (6 bases). The ends were cut back, 4 bases at V and 5 bases at J, with 12 bases in the middle. The CDR3 consists of 13 residues. The germline V gene encodes CDR1 MGHRA and CDR2 YSYEKL. The CDR3 DNA sequence: TGCGCCAGCAGCCCAGCAGGGGCGAACGAGCAGTACTTC. Translation: CASSPAGANEQYF.

The V and J genes are TRBV5-4 and TRBJ2-7; 9 positions agree with TRBD2. CDR3 length: 15 amino acids. The germline gives CDR1 SGHNT, CDR2 YYREEE (reference sequence). Trimming cost V 3 bases and J 3 bases; bases outside gene matches: 7. This CDR3 reads CASSSRGGAVYEQYF. The CDR3 DNA follows: TGTGCCAGCAGCTCCCGCGGGGGGGCCGTCTACGAGCAGTACTTC. Full variable domain (rest looked up from reference TRBV5-4 and TRBJ2-7): ETGVTQSPTHLIKTRGQQVTLRCSSQSGHNTVSWYQQALGQGPQFIFQYYREEENGRGNFPPRFSGLQFPNYSSELNVNALELDDSALYLCASSSRGGAVYEQYFGPGTRLTVT.

This clone was counted once. J is TRBJ2-2 and V is TRBV21-1; the table's D gene call, TRBD1, was not cross checked with the DNA. TRBV21-1 is a documented pseudogene. The CDR3 is 16 amino acids. CDR3 DNA: TGTGCCAGCAGCAAAGTACAGGGGGTAGGGACCGGGGAGCTGTTTTTT. It specifies CASSKVQGVGTGELFF.

CDR3 coding DNA: TGCAGCGTTTTGTTGGGGCTAGCGGGTATCAATGAGCAGTTCTTC. It translates to CSVLLGLAGINEQFF. The chain has TRBV29-1 and TRBJ2-1; 8 positions match TRBD2. After removal of 5 bases from V and 6 bases from J, the junction contained 12 bases not matched to a gene. From germline, CDR1 is SQVTM and CDR2 ANQGSEA. This CDR3 comprises 15 residues.

The genes are TRBV5-1 and TRBJ2-7; tentatively, D is TRBD1 (5 bases). Trimming took 2 bases from V and 2 from J, leaving 14 bases between them. CDR3 length equals 15 residues. Looked up from germline, CDR1 is SGHRS and CDR2 is YFSETQ. The CDR3 region has the DNA TGCGCCAGCAGCTTAGCAGGGTACAGAGCCTACGAGCAGTACTTC. It codes for CASSLAGYRAYEQYF.

This clone has just a few counts. Distinct nucleotide sequences in the sample also encode this CDR3. This chain joins TRBV5-4 and TRBJ2-5; 16 bases fit TRBD2. The CDR3 consists of 17 residues. The ends lost 4 bases at V and 5 bases at J; junction bases unmatched: 8. CDR1 is SGHNT, CDR2 YYREEE, per germline (reference sequence). CDR3 coding DNA: TGTGCCAGCAGCCCGGGACTAGCGGGGGGGCCGGAGGAGACCCAGTACTTC. It encodes CASSPGLAGGPEETQYF.

The CDR3 spells CASRPDEGRQYF. Here the CDR3 DNA reads TGTGCCAGCAGACCAGACGAGGGCAGGCAGTACTTC. V gene TRBV7-9 combines with J gene TRBJ2-7; perhaps TRBD2 as D (5 bases). CDR1 is SEHNR, CDR2 FQNEAQ, per germline (reference sequence). V lost 6 bases and J 9 bases, leaving 15 bases between the germline ends. The CDR3 totals 12 residues. The whole variable domain, remainder taken from reference TRBV7-9 and TRBJ2-7, is DTGVSQNPRHKITKRGQNVTFRCDPISEHNRLYWYRQTLGQGPEFLTYFQNEAQLEKSRLLSDRFSAERPKGSFSTLEIQRTEQGDSAMYLCASRPDEGRQYFGPGTRLTVT.

This clone turned up a few times. The V gene is TRBV19, the J gene TRBJ1-1; D gene ambiguous. Trimming stripped 1 base from V and 1 base from J, with 4 bases between. Germline V CDR1 and CDR2: LNHDA, SQIVND (reference sequence). This CDR3 region has 13 residues. The CDR3 protein is CASSIGGNTEAFF. CDR3 DNA: TGTGCCAGTAGTATAGGAGGGAACACTGAAGCTTTCTTT.

The chain joins TRBV4-1 to TRBJ2-7; tentative D call: TRBD2 (6 bases). The V end was cut by 1 base, the J end by 5 bases, with 18 bases between. Germline-derived CDR1 and CDR2 are MGHRA and YSYEKL. The CDR3 has 16 residues. Here the CDR3 reads CASSQAGGAGIHEQYF. The CDR3 nucleotides are TGCGCCAGCAGCCAAGCCGGGGGAGCAGGGATCCACGAGCAGTACTTC.

To note about this clone: One base separates it from a far larger clone, so it is likely a read error. The CDR3 DNA follows: TGTGCCAGCAGCTTGGGAGGCGGGGGGGGCCCAGAGACCCAGTACTTC. Its protein is CASSLGGGGGPETQYF. This chain uses TRBV7-9 with TRBJ2-5; 9 bases are shared with TRBD2. The CDR3 is made up of 16 amino acids. V lost 3 bases to trimming and J lost 4 bases; unmatched junction nucleotides: 9. Germline V gene lookup returns CDR1 SEHNR and CDR2 FQNEAQ (reference sequence).

This chain joins TRBV7-9 and TRBJ1-1, with D tentatively TRBD1 (5 bases). This CDR3 comprises 13 residues. The V and J ends lost 8 bases and 0 bases respectively, with 10 bases between them. CDR1 is SEHNR and CDR2 is FQNEAQ in the germline V gene (reference sequence). The CDR3 loop reads CASQGLMNTEAFF. CDR3 nucleotide sequence: TGTGCCAGCCAGGGACTTATGAACACTGAAGCTTTCTTT.

In this sample, this clone turned up once. The rearrangement uses TRBV29-1 and TRBJ2-6; D is ambiguous. V lost 5 bases and J 4 bases, leaving 9 bases between the germline ends. This CDR3 contains 13 residues. Germline CDR1 SQVTM, CDR2 ANQGSEA. Written as DNA, the CDR3 is TGCAGCGTTTCGAGGTCCGGGGCCAACGTCCTGACTTTC. As protein: CSVSRSGANVLTF.

This clone came up a few times. This rearrangement joins TRBV28 to TRBJ2-3, with TRBD2 identical over 11 bases. Germline V gene lookup returns CDR1 MDHEN and CDR2 SYDVKM. The CDR3 has 15 residues. V gave up 3 bases and J gave up 2 bases; unmatched junction bases: 1. The DNA for the CDR3 is TGTGCCAGCAGTTTGACTAGCGGGATCACAGATACGCAGTATTTT. Residues: CASSLTSGITDTQYF. The complete variable domain, with remaining parts taken from reference TRBV28 and TRBJ2-3, reads DVKVTQSSRYLVKRTGEKVFLECVQDMDHENMFWYRQDPGLGLRLIYFSYDVKMKEKGDIPEGYSVSREKKERFSLILESASTNQTSMYLCASSLTSGITDTQYFGPGTRLTVL.

The chain recombines TRBV6-1 with TRBJ1-3; no reliable D call. With 1 base removed from V and 0 bases from J, the gap between germline ends came to 19 bases. The CDR3 is 19 residues long. Germline CDR1 is MNHNS and CDR2 is SASEGT. Written as DNA, the CDR3 is TGTGCCAGCAGTGAAGAAGAGGGCTACTCTATCTACTCTGGAAACACCATATATTTT. This encodes CASSEEEGYSIYSGNTIYF.

The chain combines TRBV28 with TRBJ2-7; 7 bases map to TRBD1. V shed 6 bases and J 2 bases; nucleotides not matched to a gene: 16. The CDR3 spans 17 residues. Germline V gene data show CDR1 as MDHEN and CDR2 as SYDVKM. CDR3 loop: CASSLRPPQGPAYEQYF. The CDR3 DNA follows: TGTGCCAGCAGCCTCCGCCCCCCACAGGGGCCCGCCTACGAGCAGTACTTC.

This rearrangement joins TRBV10-3 to TRBJ2-3; a possible D gene is TRBD2 (5 bases). V lost 0 bases to trimming and J lost 2 bases, with 9 bases between them. This CDR3 is built from 15 residues. In germline, CDR1 is ENHRY, CDR2 SYGVKD. The CDR3 spells CAISESGVYTDTQYF. Written as DNA, the CDR3 is TGTGCCATCAGTGAGTCCGGGGTCTACACAGATACGCAGTATTTT.